This entry lists 24 T cell receptor beta chains sequenced from one sample in a study of cytomegalovirus exposure and HLA in healthy donors. In the PCR, 60 Vbeta and 13 Jbeta primers were used. Some clones are missing from TCRdb's copy, which holds only in-frame ones; the method was immunoSEQ multiplex PCR. The sample includes some 85,000 clones, roughly three quarters of them seen just once. The sequenced material came from PBMCs. The receptor source for this set is a man aged 25-40 years in good health and CMV-seronegative.

V and J are TRBV30 and TRBJ2-7; D is uncertain. CDR3 length: 11 amino acids. Deletions cut 0 bases from V and 4 bases from J, with 4 bases between. Germline lookup yields CDR1 GTSNPN and CDR2 SVGIG (reference sequence). The CDR3, as DNA: TGTGCCTGGAGTGTACATTACGAGCAGTACTTC. Translation: CAWSVHYEQYF.

The V call is TRBV27, the J call TRBJ2-7, with TRBD1 matching over 9 bases. Germline V gene sequence: CDR1 MNHEY, CDR2 SMNVEV (reference sequence). This CDR3 is built from 13 residues. Trimming removed 6 bases from V and 5 bases from J; junction bases left unmatched: 5. The CDR3 nucleotides read TGTGCCAGCAGCCCTGACAGGGGGAACGAGCAGTACTTC. This translates into CASSPDRGNEQYF.

The rearrangement joins TRBV20-1 to TRBJ1-2, with D tentatively TRBD1 (5 bases). The CDR3 is 11 residues long. V was clipped by 7 bases and J by 5 bases, with 11 bases between them. Per the germline V gene, CDR1 is DFQATT and CDR2 is SNEGSKA (reference sequence). The CDR3 loop is CSVGVEYGYTF. In DNA, the CDR3 is TGCAGTGTAGGGGTTGAATATGGCTACACCTTC.

The chain couples TRBV4-1 to TRBJ2-5; the D is unclear. The J call is doubtful: the DNA matches TRBJ2-7 better. This CDR3 is 16 amino acids long. Looked up from germline, CDR1 is MGHRA and CDR2 is YSYEKL. In nucleotides, the CDR3 is TGCGCCAGCAGCCCCAGGAAAGACGACGGCTCCTACGAGCAGTACTTC. It specifies CASSPRKDDGSYEQYF.

This sequence joins TRBV27 and TRBJ1-1, with no clear D. Per germline, CDR1 MNHEY and CDR2 SMNVEV (reference sequence). V was pared by 8 bases and J by 1 base, with 11 bases between. The CDR3 spans 13 residues. Here the CDR3 DNA reads TGTGCCAGCTTTGGCCGAGGGAACACTGAAGCTTTCTTT. Residues: CASFGRGNTEAFF.

V and J are TRBV21-1 and TRBJ1-4; no DNA check was done on the table's D call, TRBD1. TRBV21-1 is flagged as a pseudogene. This CDR3 spans 16 amino acids. The CDR3 loop is CASSKGRDRVNEKLFF. For the CDR3, the DNA is TGTGCCAGCAGCAAAGGCCGGGACAGGGTGAATGAAAAACTGTTTTTT.

The rearrangement links TRBV29-1 to TRBJ2-1; TRBD1 matches 7 bases. The length of the CDR3 is 13 residues. The V gene end was trimmed by 6 bases and the J gene end by 4 bases; junction bases not matched to a gene: 6. Germline CDR1 reads SQVTM; CDR2 reads ANQGSEA. In DNA, the CDR3 is TGCAGCGTCCCGGGACAGATTTACAATGAGCAGTTCTTC. Its translation is CSVPGQIYNEQFF.

The chain joins TRBV30 to TRBJ2-7; the D gene is possibly TRBD2 (6 bases). The V gene's germline CDR1 is GTSNPN and CDR2 SVGIG (reference sequence). V was pared by 4 bases and J by 0 bases, with 10 bases between. The CDR3 has 13 amino acids. The CDR3 nucleotides are TGTGCCTGGACTCGGGGGAGCTCCTACGAGCAGTACTTC. Encoded protein: CAWTRGSSYEQYF.

The rearrangement links TRBV7-2 to TRBJ1-2, with D uncertain. Trimming cost V 4 bases and J 3 bases, with 18 bases left between them. Germline values: CDR1 SGHTA, CDR2 FQGNSA. CDR3 size: 16 residues. CDR3 loop: CASSSPENGAHYGYTF. The DNA of the CDR3 is TGTGCCAGCAGCTCCCCTGAGAATGGAGCCCACTATGGCTACACCTTC.

This chain links TRBV28 with TRBJ2-7, with D perhaps TRBD1 (6 bases). Germline CDR1 MDHEN, CDR2 SYDVKM. Trimming shortened V by 5 bases and J by 12 bases, and 14 bases separated the two germline ends. This CDR3 is built from 11 residues. CDR3 sequence (DNA): TGTGCCAGCAGTGAAGACAGGTTTAGGTACTTC. Amino acids: CASSEDRFRYF. The entire variable domain, with the rest obtained from reference TRBV28 and TRBJ2-7, is as follows: DVKVTQSSRYLVKRTGEKVFLECVQDMDHENMFWYRQDPGLGLRLIYFSYDVKMKEKGDIPEGYSVSREKKERFSLILESASTNQTSMYLCASSEDRFRYFGPGTRLTVT.

This clone was found a few times. The V and J genes are TRBV7-8 and TRBJ1-2; the D gene is possibly TRBD1 (6 bases). CDR1 is SGHVS and CDR2 is FQNEAQ in the germline V gene. This CDR3 spans 16 amino acids. V was shortened by 1 base and J by 5 bases, with 17 bases between the two germline ends. CDR3 DNA sequence: TGTGCCAGCAGCTTAGGTGGGCTGGCGGGGGCGTATGGCTACACCTTC. Translated, it gives CASSLGGLAGAYGYTF.

The CDR3 sequence is CSVERQGGTTFF. The DNA for the CDR3 is TGCAGCGTTGAAAGGCAGGGGGGAACTACTTTCTTT. J is TRBJ1-1 and V is TRBV29-1, with 7 bases matching TRBD1. Germline CDR1 reads SQVTM; CDR2 reads ANQGSEA. This CDR3 comprises 12 residues. The V segment lost 2 bases and the J segment 12 bases; nucleotides outside the gene matches: 9.

The chain joins TRBV18 to TRBJ2-3; the match to TRBD2 covers 10 bases. The CDR3 runs to 16 residues. In germline, CDR1 is KGHSH, CDR2 LQKENI. J gave up 0 bases and V 6 bases, and 6 bases lay outside the gene matches. This CDR3 reads CASSPLLAGSTDTQYF. The CDR3 DNA reads as TGTGCCAGCTCCCCGTTACTAGCGGGGAGCACAGATACGCAGTATTTT.

In DNA, the CDR3 is TGCGCCAGCAGCCAAGATTCAGCGGGAGGGCTTAGAGATACGCAGTATTTT. Translating gives CASSQDSAGGLRDTQYF. J is TRBJ2-3 and V is TRBV4-1, with 10 nucleotides matching TRBD2. This CDR3 has 17 amino acids. Per the germline V gene, CDR1 is MGHRA and CDR2 is YSYEKL. V was clipped by 0 bases and J by 5 bases; unmatched bases: 8.

The V and J genes are TRBV19 and TRBJ2-7; TRBD1 is a possible D gene (5 bases). V lost 3 bases and J 5 bases, leaving 11 bases between the germline ends. Germline V gene sequence: CDR1 LNHDA, CDR2 SQIVND (reference sequence). This CDR3 has 13 amino acids. In nucleotides, the CDR3 is TGTGCCAGTAGTATCTGGCAGGGAAACGAGCAGTACTTC. It encodes CASSIWQGNEQYF.

This clone was picked up one time. This rearrangement joins TRBV27 to TRBJ2-6, with a tentative D call TRBD1 (6 bases). This CDR3 is 15 amino acids long. V gave up 4 bases and J gave up 3 bases, with 10 bases separating them. CDR1 is MNHEY and CDR2 is SMNVEV in the germline V gene (reference sequence). The CDR3 reads CASSSDRIGANVLTF. DNA of the CDR3: TGTGCCAGCAGTTCCGACAGGATTGGGGCCAACGTCCTGACTTTC.

The chain employs TRBV18 and TRBJ1-6, with D possibly TRBD1 on 6 matching bases. V lost 3 bases to trimming and J lost 10 bases, with 16 bases between them. Germline lookup yields CDR1 KGHSH and CDR2 LQKENI. The CDR3 runs to 15 residues. The CDR3 reads CASSPYRDSRSPLHF. Written as DNA, the CDR3 is TGTGCCAGCTCACCCTACAGGGATAGTAGGTCACCCCTCCACTTT. Variable domain in full (rest from reference TRBV18 and TRBJ1-6): NAGVMQNPRHLVRRRGQEARLRCSPMKGHSHVYWYRQLPEEGLKFMVYLQKENIIDESGMPKERFSAEFPKEGPSILRIQQVVRGDSAAYFCASSPYRDSRSPLHFGNGTRLTVT.

This chain links TRBV7-2 with TRBJ2-5; 9 bases line up with TRBD2. Unmatched junction bases numbered 9, after V lost 5 bases and J lost 2 bases. The CDR3 extends over 16 amino acids. Looked up from germline, CDR1 is SGHTA and CDR2 is FQGNSA. Here the CDR3 DNA reads TGTGCCAGCAGCCCGCAACTAGCGGGTACACAAGAGACCCAGTACTTC. Its protein product is CASSPQLAGTQETQYF.

The rearrangement links TRBV29-1 to TRBJ2-3, with 7 bases identical to TRBD2. This CDR3 is 13 amino acids long. Trimming cost V 7 bases and J 0 bases; bases outside gene matches: 4. The germline CDR1 and CDR2 sequences are SQVTM and ANQGSEA. The CDR3 region is CSGSGSSTDTQYF. The CDR3 DNA follows: TGCAGCGGTAGCGGGTCAAGCACAGATACGCAGTATTTT.

CDR3 protein: CASSLASLWYRRHLNTEAFF. CDR3 DNA: TGTGCCAGCAGTTTGGCATCGTTGTGGTACAGGCGACATCTGAACACTGAAGCTTTCTTT. The chain carries TRBV28 and TRBJ1-1; the D gene is possibly TRBD1 (5 bases). Per the germline V gene, CDR1 is MDHEN and CDR2 is SYDVKM. The length of the CDR3 is 20 residues. V lost 3 bases to trimming and J lost 0 bases, with 26 bases between them.

The chain combines TRBV7-6 with TRBJ1-1; 7 bases line up with TRBD1. CDR1 is SGHVS and CDR2 is FNYEAQ in the germline V gene. This CDR3 has 15 amino acids. V lost 2 bases and J lost 5; bases outside the gene matches: 8. The CDR3 protein is CASSLMEGARTEAFF. The CDR3 DNA reads as TGTGCCAGCAGCTTAATGGAGGGGGCGAGGACTGAAGCTTTCTTT.

The chain carries TRBV10-3 and TRBJ2-7, with 9 bases matching TRBD2. The junction had 6 bases not matched to a gene; V was cut back by 6 bases and J by 3 bases. The CDR3 covers 14 residues. CDR1 and CDR2 from the germline V gene are ENHRY and SYGVKD. In nucleotides, the CDR3 is TGTGCCATCAGCGCACTAGCGGGCGGCTACGAGCAGTACTTC. As protein: CAISALAGGYEQYF.

This chain connects TRBV7-8 to TRBJ2-6; D not certain. Trimming took off 6 bases at V and 0 bases at J, with 9 bases between the two ends. The germline V gene encodes CDR1 SGHVS and CDR2 FQNEAQ. This CDR3 comprises 15 residues. CDR3: CASRPYGSGANVLTF. CDR3 in DNA: TGTGCCAGCAGGCCCTATGGCTCTGGGGCCAACGTCCTGACTTTC.

The V call is TRBV5-1, the J call TRBJ1-4; the D gene is possibly TRBD1 (5 bases). V lost 4 bases and J 5 bases, leaving 15 bases between the germline ends. The germline V gene encodes CDR1 SGHRS and CDR2 YFSETQ. This CDR3 has 15 residues. The CDR3 nucleotides are TGCGCCAGCAGCGATCAGGGATCCCTAAATGAAAAACTGTTTTTT. It is translated as CASSDQGSLNEKLFF.